This entry lists 6 T cell receptor beta chains sequenced from one sample in a study of blood T cell repertoires in COVID-19. Method: immunoSEQ multiplex PCR; TCRdb's copy keeps in-frame clones and lacks some. The sample yields 250,000 to 350,000 clones, roughly 80% seen once. The sequencing sample was made of peripheral blood. The receptors stem from a human donor with COVID-19, enrolled during active disease. The donor label of this sample is uncertain.

This sequence joins TRBV9 and TRBJ1-4; D possibly corresponds to TRBD1 (5 bases). Per germline, CDR1 SGDLS and CDR2 YYNGEE. Trimming cost V 4 bases and J 8 bases, with 15 bases left between them. The CDR3 sequence is 14 residues long. CDR3 sequence: CASSPGLAGEKLFF. CDR3 DNA: TGTGCCAGCAGCCCGGGACTGGCGGGGGAAAAACTGTTTTTT.

This clone has a single count. This chain connects TRBV6-5 to TRBJ2-1, with 8 bases aligning to TRBD2. The V segment lost 0 bases and the J segment 4 bases; nucleotides outside the gene matches: 5. The CDR3 length is 16 residues. CDR1 and CDR2 from the germline V gene are MNHEY and SVGAGI. The DNA for the CDR3 is TGTGCCAGCAGTTACTCGAGCGGGAGAGGGTACAATGAGCAGTTCTTC. Its protein is CASSYSSGRGYNEQFF.

The chain couples TRBV11-2 to TRBJ2-7, with D possibly matching TRBD2 (7 bases). The CDR3 loop spans 15 amino acids. Trimming shortened V by 6 bases and J by 0 bases, and 15 bases separated the two germline ends. The V gene's germline CDR1 is SGHAT and CDR2 FQNNGV. In nucleotides, the CDR3 is TGTGCCAGCAGACGTGGGGGCGGGAGCTCCTACGAGCAGTACTTC. Protein: CASRRGGGSSYEQYF.

The chain employs TRBV11-2 and TRBJ1-6, with 8 bases aligning to TRBD1. The V segment lost 3 bases and the J segment 8 bases; nucleotides outside the gene matches: 6. This CDR3 spans 15 amino acids. Germline V gene data show CDR1 as SGHAT and CDR2 as FQNNGV. Here the CDR3 reads CASSFGQGFDSPLHF. CDR3 bases: TGTGCCAGCAGCTTCGGACAGGGTTTTGATTCACCCCTCCACTTT.

The CDR3 loop reads CAWSVAASNQPQHF. In nucleotides, the CDR3 is TGTGCCTGGAGTGTGGCGGCTAGCAATCAGCCCCAGCATTTT. This chain links TRBV30 with TRBJ1-5, with no clear D. CDR3 size: 14 residues. V was pared by 0 bases and J by 0 bases, with 6 bases between. Germline V gives CDR1 GTSNPN, CDR2 SVGIG (reference sequence).

About this clone itself: The same CDR3 arises from other DNA sequences in this sample as well. This chain connects TRBV5-1 to TRBJ1-1, with 7 bases identical to TRBD1. The germline gives CDR1 SGHRS, CDR2 YFSETQ. V gave up 1 base and J gave up 1 base; unmatched junction bases: 1. The CDR3 runs 14 residues. CDR3 coding DNA: TGCGCCAGCAGCTTGAACAGGGGGAACACTGAAGCTTTCTTT. Amino acids: CASSLNRGNTEAFF.